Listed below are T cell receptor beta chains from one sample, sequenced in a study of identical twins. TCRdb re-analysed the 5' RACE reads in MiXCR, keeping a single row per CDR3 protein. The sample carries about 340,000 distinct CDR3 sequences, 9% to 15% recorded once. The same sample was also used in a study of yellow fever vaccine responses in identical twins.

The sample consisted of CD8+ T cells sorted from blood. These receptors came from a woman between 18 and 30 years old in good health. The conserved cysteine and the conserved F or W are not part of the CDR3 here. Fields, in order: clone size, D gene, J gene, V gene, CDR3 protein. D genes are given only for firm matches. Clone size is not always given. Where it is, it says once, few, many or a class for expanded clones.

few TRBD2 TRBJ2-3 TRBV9 ASSVEGGSPPDTQY
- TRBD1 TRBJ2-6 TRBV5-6 ASSLVADRGGSGANVLT
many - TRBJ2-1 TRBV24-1 ATSELGNEQF
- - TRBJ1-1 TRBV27 ASIDSLGLGEAF
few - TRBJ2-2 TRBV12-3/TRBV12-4 ASSWSGELF
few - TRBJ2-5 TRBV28 ASSTGSPKETQY
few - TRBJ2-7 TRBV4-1 ASSQQGGTIHEQY
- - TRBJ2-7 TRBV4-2 ASSQALSGQRYEQY
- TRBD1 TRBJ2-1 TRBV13 ASSGRQGPEQF
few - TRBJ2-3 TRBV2 ASDGGLGGRNFAQY
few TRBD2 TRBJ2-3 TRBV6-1 ASSPGTSATDTQY
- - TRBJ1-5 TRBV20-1 SAPRDGYNQPQH
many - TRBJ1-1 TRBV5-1 ASSLDQNTEAF
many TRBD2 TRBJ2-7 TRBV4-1 ASSRTSGIYEQY
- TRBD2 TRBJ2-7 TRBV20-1 SVPGLAGGAYEQY
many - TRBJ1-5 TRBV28 ASSPGWNQPQH
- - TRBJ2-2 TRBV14 ASSQDWGRGGELF
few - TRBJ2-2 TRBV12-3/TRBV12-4 ASGADTGELF
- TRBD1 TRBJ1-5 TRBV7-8 ASSSDPRDRRISNQPQH
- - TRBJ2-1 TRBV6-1 ASSVWESSYNEQF
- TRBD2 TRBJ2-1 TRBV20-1 SARGLAEKLYNEQF
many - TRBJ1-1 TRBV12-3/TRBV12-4 ASSPQGEAF
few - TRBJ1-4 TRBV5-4 ASSLDGFNEKLF
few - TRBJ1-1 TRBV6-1 ASSEMESAEAF
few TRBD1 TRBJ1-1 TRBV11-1 ASSAGGQTTEAF
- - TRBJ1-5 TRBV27 ASSLSNVWGDQPQH
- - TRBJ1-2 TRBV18 ASSLQFRNNYGYT
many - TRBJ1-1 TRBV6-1 ASIPDGNTEAF
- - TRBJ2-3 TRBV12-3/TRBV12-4 ASRLGTSTDTQY
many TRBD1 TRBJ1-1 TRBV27 ASSHGQGLSTEAF
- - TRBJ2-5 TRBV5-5 ASSLAGSFRETQY
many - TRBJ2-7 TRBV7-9 ASSLPGSYEQY
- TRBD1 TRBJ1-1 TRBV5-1 ASSLGTGGFNAF
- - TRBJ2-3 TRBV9 ASSVGRVPRDTQY
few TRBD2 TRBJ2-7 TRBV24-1 ATSDFPGLAHNSYEQY
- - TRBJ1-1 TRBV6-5 ASSYSGGAEAF
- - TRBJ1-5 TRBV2 ASSETRDINQPQH
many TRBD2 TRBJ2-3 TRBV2 ASRTGLARDTQY
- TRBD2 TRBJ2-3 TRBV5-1 ASSSSGRDRDTQY
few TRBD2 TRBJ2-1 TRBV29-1 SVDETSGGAFYNEQF